The sequence of this T cell receptor beta chain was determined in a study of cytomegalovirus exposure and HLA in healthy donors. Findings and caveats of the study: Data from an earlier analysis indicated that most TCR beta V segments were productive either about 87% or about 30% of the time.

To note about this clone: What it recognizes is unknown.

The study ran its PCR with 60 Vbeta and 13 Jbeta primers. As processed by the authors: An analysis performed later counted around 80 million unique TCR beta chains (approximately 10 million of them shared). Generated by immunoSEQ multiplex PCR, the TCRdb table keeps only in-frame clones and is missing some. V and J calls and clone size are those listed in that table; D and trimming were worked out from the DNA. The sample consists of around 75,000 clones, more than 75% of them appearing once. Germline CDR1 reads MDHEN; CDR2 reads SYDVKM. Trimming took 2 bases from V and 7 from J; bases not matched to a gene: 8. The CDR3 contains 15 residues.

Material for sequencing was PBMCs. The sequence was obtained from a man aged 18 to 30 in good health and CMV-seronegative. The V call is TRBV28, the J call TRBJ1-5; 7 positions match TRBD1. The CDR3 coding sequence is TGTGCCAGCAGTTTAATGGCAACAGGGGACCAGCCCCAGCATTTT. It is translated as CASSLMATGDQPQHF.